The next 21 T cell receptor beta chains were all read from a single sample in a study of CD8 T cells in ankylosing spondylitis. Study results and caveats: Ankylosing spondylitis blood seemed to carry a telltale TCR beta motif made of under ten highly homologous variants.

Their antigens remain unidentified. TCRdb independently ran MiXCR on the 5' RACE reads; one entry per CDR3 protein. In the table there are about 400,000 distinct CDR3 sequences, 20% to 25% of which are singletons. The sequenced material came from blood, either unsorted or a sorted T cell fraction (not recorded which). These receptors came from a male donor with ankylosing spondylitis.

This rearrangement joins TRBV10-3 to TRBJ2-1; D is possibly TRBD2 (5 bases). Between the trimmed V and J ends, which lost 4 bases and 1 base, there was a span of 8 bases. The germline gives CDR1 ENHRY, CDR2 SYGVKD. The CDR3 runs to 14 residues. CDR3 DNA: TGTGCCATCAGTGGGAGGAGTTCCTACAATGAGCAGTTCTTC. It is translated as CAISGRSSYNEQFF.

CDR3 sequence: CASSQGAQSIPFF. For the CDR3, the DNA is TGTGCCAGCTCACAGGGGGCGCAATCGATTCCTTTCTTT. The chain employs TRBV18 and TRBJ1-1, with 7 bases matching TRBD1. The trim removed 4 bases at V and 12 bases at J, leaving 11 bases unmatched. The CDR3 sequence is 13 residues long. CDR1 KGHSH and CDR2 LQKENI come from the germline V gene.

This rearrangement joins TRBV4-3 to TRBJ2-1, with 9 bases lining up with TRBD2. The V gene end was trimmed by 0 bases and the J gene end by 9 bases; junction bases not matched to a gene: 9. CDR3 length: 16 amino acids. CDR1 is LGHNA and CDR2 is YSLEER in the germline V gene. CDR3 amino acids: CASSQDSGGRASEQFF. In DNA form, the CDR3 reads TGCGCCAGCAGCCAAGATTCAGGCGGGAGGGCCAGTGAGCAGTTCTTC.

V gene TRBV2 combines with J gene TRBJ2-3; no clear D. The CDR3 consists of 15 residues. The V gene's germline CDR1 is SNHLY and CDR2 FYNNEI. Trimming left V 8 bases short and J 1 base short, with 16 bases between. The CDR3 DNA is TGTGCCAGCCGGGCCTTCGGTGGGGGCACAGATACGCAGTATTTT. It translates to CASRAFGGGTDTQYF.

This clonotype has at least ten counts. The chain carries TRBV7-8 and TRBJ2-1; D is ambiguous. Trimming removed 5 bases from V and 3 bases from J, with 14 bases in between. Germline V gene data show CDR1 as SGHVS and CDR2 as FQNEAQ. The CDR3 has 15 residues. DNA for the CDR3: TGTGCCAGCAGCCCACACGAGAGGTACTACAATGAGCAGTTCTTC. Translated: CASSPHERYYNEQFF.

CDR3: CSAFRGQGGTEAFF. The CDR3 region has the DNA TGCAGTGCTTTCCGAGGGCAGGGGGGCACTGAAGCTTTCTTT. V usage is TRBV20-1 and J usage is TRBJ1-1; TRBD1 agrees at 7 bases. This CDR3 spans 14 amino acids. Germline V gives CDR1 DFQATT, CDR2 SNEGSKA (reference sequence). V lost 5 bases to trimming and J lost 4 bases; unmatched junction nucleotides: 10.

The J gene is TRBJ1-6, the V gene TRBV12-5; D not certain. Germline assignment: CDR1 LGHNT and CDR2 FRNRAP. This CDR3 has 13 residues. V gave up 7 bases and J gave up 6 bases, with 10 bases separating them. CDR3 residues: CASAGRANSPLHF. CDR3 nucleotides: TGTGCTAGTGCTGGAAGGGCTAATTCACCCCTCCACTTT.

V and J are TRBV4-1 and TRBJ2-3; possible D gene TRBD1, 5 bases. Per the germline V gene, CDR1 is MGHRA and CDR2 is YSYEKL. V was cut by 0 bases and J by 3 bases, with 10 bases left in between. The CDR3 has 15 amino acids. The CDR3 reads CASSQDGAGTDTQYF. CDR3 nucleotide sequence: TGCGCCAGCAGCCAAGACGGTGCAGGGACAGATACGCAGTATTTT.

The CDR3 bases are TGTGCCAGCAGCTCAACTAGAGATCCCACGGATACGCAGTATTTT. Residues: CASSSTRDPTDTQYF. The V call is TRBV7-2, the J call TRBJ2-3; D is perhaps TRBD2 (5 bases). The CDR3 runs to 15 residues. Germline lookup yields CDR1 SGHTA and CDR2 FQGNSA. V lost 4 bases and J lost 6, with 17 bases in between.

This clonotype was picked up many times. The chain has TRBV4-1 and TRBJ2-1; 7 nucleotides agree with TRBD1. Per the germline V gene, CDR1 is MGHRA and CDR2 is YSYEKL. The CDR3 spans 16 residues. With 0 bases clipped from V and 7 bases from J, the junction kept 9 bases outside the gene matches. The CDR3 protein is CASSQEGVDRRNEQFF. The CDR3 DNA reads as TGCGCCAGCAGCCAAGAGGGGGTGGACAGGCGAAATGAGCAGTTCTTC.

This clonotype came up a few times. The CDR3 DNA reads as TGCAGTGCCCTACTAGCGGAAAGAGTTAATGAGCAGTTCTTC. It encodes CSALLAERVNEQFF. V is TRBV20-1 and J is TRBJ2-1; the match to TRBD2 covers 8 bases. CDR3 length equals 14 residues. CDR1 DFQATT and CDR2 SNEGSKA come from the germline V gene (reference sequence). J lost 7 bases, V lost 6 bases, and 11 bases had no gene match.

The V gene is TRBV5-1, the J gene TRBJ2-1; no definite D call. Per germline, CDR1 SGHRS and CDR2 YFSETQ. The CDR3 totals 16 residues. V was trimmed by 0 bases and J by 16 bases, leaving 26 bases between them. CDR3 coding DNA: TGCGCCAGCAGCTTGGCCGCGAGACTGCGAACCGTGTCCCCCTTCTTC. This sequence encodes CASSLAARLRTVSPFF.

This clonotype was picked up many times. This chain connects TRBV5-1 to TRBJ2-1; a possible D gene is TRBD1 (5 bases). The CDR3 is made up of 12 amino acids. V dropped 3 bases and J dropped 9 bases, with 10 bases sitting between them. Germline loops: CDR1 SGHRS, CDR2 YFSETQ. The chain's CDR3 is CASSSRASEQFF. CDR3 coding DNA: TGCGCCAGCAGCTCCAGGGCATCTGAGCAGTTCTTC.

This clonotype was counted between two and nine times. The J gene is TRBJ2-1, the V gene TRBV11-1; weak D call: TRBD1 (6 bases). Between the trimmed V and J ends, which lost 5 bases and 2 bases, there was a span of 31 bases. The CDR3 has 21 residues. Germline V gives CDR1 SGHAT, CDR2 FQDESV (reference sequence). In DNA form, the CDR3 reads TGTGCCAGCAGCCCCGGCCACGACGAGGACAGAGTATACAACACCTACAATGAGCAGTTCTTC. Translating gives CASSPGHDEDRVYNTYNEQFF.

The chain has TRBV4-1 and TRBJ2-1; possibly TRBD1 or TRBD2 for D (5 bases each). The CDR3 totals 19 residues. From germline, CDR1 is MGHRA and CDR2 YSYEKL. The germline V and J ends were trimmed by 0 bases and 3 bases, with 21 bases remaining between them. The CDR3 spells CASSQDPAKVGTHYNEQFF. The DNA for the CDR3 is TGCGCCAGCAGCCAAGATCCGGCGAAGGTGGGGACCCACTACAATGAGCAGTTCTTC.

This chain connects TRBV25-1 to TRBJ2-7, with 7 bases identical to TRBD2. With 1 base clipped from V and 6 bases from J, the junction kept 3 bases outside the gene matches. The CDR3 spans 13 residues. Germline V lookup: CDR1 MGHDK, CDR2 SYGVNS. CDR3 residues: CASSEWGGPEQYF. The CDR3 DNA sequence: TGTGCCAGCAGTGAATGGGGGGGACCCGAGCAGTACTTC.

This clonotype was found a few times. This sequence joins TRBV10-3 and TRBJ2-7; 7 bases align to TRBD1. Germline lookup yields CDR1 ENHRY and CDR2 SYGVKD. The CDR3 length is 14 residues. With 1 base clipped from V and 4 bases from J, the junction kept 4 bases outside the gene matches. CDR3 in amino acids: CAISEYRGEYEQYF. The DNA of the CDR3 is TGTGCCATCAGTGAGTACAGGGGCGAGTACGAGCAGTACTTC.

The chain carries TRBV2 and TRBJ1-3; a weak D match, TRBD1 (5 bases). Trimming took off 6 bases at V and 0 bases at J, with 12 bases between the two ends. Germline assignment: CDR1 SNHLY and CDR2 FYNNEI. The CDR3 runs 15 residues. The CDR3 region is CASSLTGFSGNTIYF. DNA for the CDR3: TGTGCCAGCAGCCTCACAGGATTCTCTGGAAACACCATATATTTT.

The chain recombines TRBV5-1 with TRBJ2-5, with TRBD2 identical over 7 bases. The CDR3 is 14 residues long. J was trimmed by 4 bases and V by 10 bases; bases with no gene match: 13. Per germline, CDR1 SGHRS and CDR2 YFSETQ. The CDR3 here is CASSGGLLGETQYF. The CDR3 DNA is TGCGCCTCTAGCGGAGGACTACTGGGAGAGACCCAGTACTTC.

CDR3 protein: CASSISGGYNEQFF. CDR3 bases: TGTGCCAGCAGCATTAGCGGGGGGTACAATGAGCAGTTCTTC. The rearrangement joins TRBV7-3 to TRBJ2-1, with 10 nucleotides matching TRBD2. Germline V gives CDR1 SGHTA, CDR2 FQGTGA. This CDR3 contains 14 residues. V lost 5 bases to trimming and J lost 4 bases; unmatched junction nucleotides: 2.

V gene TRBV18 combines with J gene TRBJ1-5, with D unresolved. CDR3 length equals 15 residues. Germline CDR1 KGHSH, CDR2 LQKENI. The V and J ends lost 6 bases and 1 base respectively, with 13 bases between them. In DNA, the CDR3 is TGTGCCAGCTCGCCAGCAACAGACAGCAATCAGCCCCAGCATTTT. As protein: CASSPATDSNQPQHF.